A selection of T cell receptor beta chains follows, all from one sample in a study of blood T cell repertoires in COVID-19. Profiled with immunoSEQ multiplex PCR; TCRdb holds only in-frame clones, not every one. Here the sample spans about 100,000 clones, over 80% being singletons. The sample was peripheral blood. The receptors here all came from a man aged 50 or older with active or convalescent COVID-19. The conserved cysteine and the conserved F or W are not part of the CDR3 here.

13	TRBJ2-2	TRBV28	ASLPPGQNTGELF
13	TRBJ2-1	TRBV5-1	ASSPGQGGHNEQF
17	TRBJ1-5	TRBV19	ASSSKSPRTGERGQPQH
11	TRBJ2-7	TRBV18	ASSPRTSYEQY
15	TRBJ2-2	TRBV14	ASSQDGASGRPGELF
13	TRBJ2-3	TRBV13	ASSLRGLRTDTQY
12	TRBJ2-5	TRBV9	ASSVDAKRETQY
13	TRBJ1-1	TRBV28	ASSGARGWNTEAF
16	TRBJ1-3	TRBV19	ASTPGQGAYGAGNTIY
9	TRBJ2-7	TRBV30	AWSPSREQY
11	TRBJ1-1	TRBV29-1	SVQGRTGTEAF